Listed below are T cell receptor beta chains from one sample, sequenced in a study of blood T cell repertoires in COVID-19. The data were produced by immunoSEQ multiplex PCR, yet TCRdb's version contains in-frame clones alone and is incomplete. The data hold some 150,000 clones, with roughly 80% observed a single time. Sequences were obtained from peripheral blood. Source of these receptors: a woman between 70 and 85 years old with acute or convalescent COVID-19. Both conserved end residues are part of each CDR3. The D gene is left open where the match is weak. Clone size is given for some rows only: seen once, a few or many times, or a class if the clone is expanded.

J gene: TRBJ1-1
D gene: -
clone size: -
V gene: TRBV11-2
CDR3 protein: CASSLEFGVNTEAFF
CDR3 DNA: TGTGCCAGCAGCTTAGAGTTCGGGGTGAACACTGAAGCTTTCTTT

J gene: TRBJ1-2
D gene: -
clone size: -
V gene: TRBV5-6
CDR3 protein: CASSLGQLNGYTF
CDR3 DNA: TGTGCCAGCAGCCTCGGACAGTTAAATGGCTACACCTTC

J gene: TRBJ1-1
D gene: TRBD1
clone size: few
V gene: TRBV5-1
CDR3 protein: CASSAEGAAFF
CDR3 DNA: TGCGCCAGCAGCGCGGAGGGGGCAGCTTTCTTT

J gene: TRBJ2-1
D gene: -
clone size: -
V gene: TRBV5-1
CDR3 protein: CASSLGRGLGSSGSYNEQFF
CDR3 DNA: TGCGCCAGCAGCTTGGGGAGGGGACTGGGGTCTTCGGGCTCCTACAATGAGCAGTTCTTC

J gene: TRBJ1-3
D gene: TRBD1
clone size: -
V gene: TRBV28
CDR3 protein: CASRRQGASGNTIYF
CDR3 DNA: TGTGCCAGCAGACGACAGGGGGCGAGTGGAAACACCATATATTTT

J gene: TRBJ2-3
D gene: TRBD2
clone size: -
V gene: TRBV6-2/TRBV6-3
CDR3 protein: CASSYSTSGASTDTQYF
CDR3 DNA: TGTGCCAGCAGTTACAGTACTAGCGGGGCTAGCACAGATACGCAGTATTTT

J gene: TRBJ1-3
D gene: -
clone size: -
V gene: TRBV2
CDR3 protein: CASTQDSGNTIYF
CDR3 DNA: TGTGCCAGCACTCAGGACTCTGGAAACACCATATATTTT

J gene: TRBJ1-1
D gene: TRBD1
clone size: once
V gene: TRBV12-3/TRBV12-4
CDR3 protein: CASSLRGPEAFF
CDR3 DNA: TGTGCCAGCAGTTTAAGGGGGCCTGAAGCTTTCTTT

J gene: TRBJ1-1
D gene: -
clone size: -
V gene: TRBV11-2
CDR3 protein: CASSLAAGGGTEAFF
CDR3 DNA: TGTGCCAGCAGCTTAGCGGCTGGGGGCGGCACTGAAGCTTTCTTT

J gene: TRBJ2-7
D gene: TRBD2
clone size: -
V gene: TRBV5-4
CDR3 protein: CASSQTSGRRDEQYF
CDR3 DNA: TGTGCCAGCAGCCAGACTAGCGGGAGAAGAGACGAGCAGTACTTC

J gene: TRBJ1-4
D gene: -
clone size: few
V gene: TRBV7-9
CDR3 protein: CASSLGTANEKLFF
CDR3 DNA: TGTGCCAGCAGCTTAGGGACAGCTAATGAAAAACTGTTTTTT

J gene: TRBJ2-2
D gene: -
clone size: -
V gene: TRBV19
CDR3 protein: CASSIGRAGELFF
CDR3 DNA: TGTGCCAGTAGTATAGGGAGGGCCGGGGAGCTGTTTTTT

J gene: TRBJ2-3
D gene: TRBD1
clone size: -
V gene: TRBV10-3
CDR3 protein: CAIRTGGPSTDTQYF
CDR3 DNA: TGTGCCATCAGGACAGGGGGCCCCAGCACAGATACGCAGTATTTT

J gene: TRBJ1-2
D gene: TRBD1
clone size: -
V gene: TRBV28
CDR3 protein: CASRLGDRVYGYTF
CDR3 DNA: TGTGCCAGCAGACTAGGGGACAGGGTTTATGGCTACACCTTC

J gene: TRBJ1-3
D gene: -
clone size: -
V gene: TRBV18
CDR3 protein: CASSQPVIAGNTIYF
CDR3 DNA: TGTGCCAGCTCACAGCCCGTGATTGCTGGAAACACCATATATTTT

J gene: TRBJ1-1
D gene: -
clone size: -
V gene: TRBV6-4
CDR3 protein: CASRRTHLTEAFF
CDR3 DNA: TGTGCCAGCAGGAGGACTCATCTTACTGAAGCTTTCTTT

J gene: TRBJ1-2
D gene: -
clone size: -
V gene: TRBV20-1
CDR3 protein: CSALTGYGYTF
CDR3 DNA: TGCAGTGCGTTGACAGGATATGGCTACACCTTC

J gene: TRBJ1-5
D gene: TRBD1
clone size: -
V gene: TRBV5-6
CDR3 protein: CASSLWTGVIQPQHF
CDR3 DNA: TGTGCCAGCAGCTTGTGGACAGGGGTGATTCAGCCCCAGCATTTT

J gene: TRBJ2-3
D gene: TRBD2
clone size: -
V gene: TRBV5-4
CDR3 protein: CASSTSGGTSTDTQYF
CDR3 DNA: TGTGCCAGCAGCACTAGCGGGGGGACTAGCACAGATACGCAGTATTTT

J gene: TRBJ2-2
D gene: -
clone size: few
V gene: TRBV2
CDR3 protein: CASMGQGPLIGELFF
CDR3 DNA: TGTGCCAGCATGGGGCAGGGGCCCTTAATCGGGGAGCTGTTTTTT

J gene: TRBJ1-2
D gene: -
clone size: -
V gene: TRBV6-5
CDR3 protein: CATADSALGGYTF
CDR3 DNA: TGTGCCACGGCGGACAGTGCCCTCGGTGGCTACACCTTC

J gene: TRBJ1-2
D gene: -
clone size: -
V gene: TRBV11-2
CDR3 protein: CASSLDLQGIYTF
CDR3 DNA: TGTGCCAGCAGCTTAGATCTGCAGGGCATCTACACCTTC

J gene: TRBJ1-2
D gene: -
clone size: -
V gene: TRBV6-2/TRBV6-3
CDR3 protein: CASSSTAYANYGYTF
CDR3 DNA: TGTGCCAGCAGTTCCACAGCCTACGCTAACTATGGCTACACCTTC

J gene: TRBJ2-2
D gene: -
clone size: -
V gene: TRBV11-2
CDR3 protein: CASSRTENTGELFF
CDR3 DNA: TGTGCCAGCAGCCGGACAGAAAACACCGGGGAGCTGTTTTTT

J gene: TRBJ2-1
D gene: TRBD2
clone size: -
V gene: TRBV28
CDR3 protein: CASSPSGSGEQFF
CDR3 DNA: TGTGCCAGCAGCCCTAGCGGGAGCGGTGAGCAGTTCTTC

J gene: TRBJ1-6
D gene: -
clone size: -
V gene: TRBV30
CDR3 protein: CAWKTRSSPLHF
CDR3 DNA: TGTGCCTGGAAAACAAGAAGTTCACCCCTCCACTTT

J gene: TRBJ2-7
D gene: -
clone size: -
V gene: TRBV28
CDR3 protein: CASSLSSYEQYF
CDR3 DNA: TGTGCCAGCAGTTTGAGCTCCTACGAGCAGTACTTC

J gene: TRBJ2-5
D gene: -
clone size: -
V gene: TRBV7-2
CDR3 protein: CASSFSGQETQYF
CDR3 DNA: TGTGCCAGCAGCTTTTCAGGCCAAGAGACCCAGTACTTC

J gene: TRBJ2-2
D gene: TRBD1
clone size: -
V gene: TRBV28
CDR3 protein: CASSLGAAGGAGELFF
CDR3 DNA: TGTGCCAGCAGTTTGGGGGCGGCAGGGGGCGCCGGGGAGCTGTTTTTT

J gene: TRBJ1-6
D gene: TRBD1
clone size: -
V gene: TRBV30
CDR3 protein: CACRRGQRSPLHF
CDR3 DNA: TGTGCCTGCCGCCGGGGACAGCGGTCACCCCTCCACTTT

J gene: TRBJ2-1
D gene: -
clone size: -
V gene: TRBV5-6
CDR3 protein: CASSSKRVGSINEQFF
CDR3 DNA: TGTGCCAGCAGCTCGAAGCGGGTGGGGTCAATAAATGAGCAGTTCTTC

J gene: TRBJ2-7
D gene: -
clone size: -
V gene: TRBV19
CDR3 protein: CASSRQVSYEQYF
CDR3 DNA: TGTGCCAGTTCACGACAGGTTTCCTACGAGCAGTACTTC

J gene: TRBJ2-1
D gene: -
clone size: few
V gene: TRBV27
CDR3 protein: CASSLTTSGNNEQFF
CDR3 DNA: TGTGCCAGCAGTTTAACGACTTCGGGAAACAATGAGCAGTTCTTC

J gene: TRBJ2-3
D gene: TRBD1
clone size: -
V gene: TRBV7-9
CDR3 protein: CASSLARTGTDTQYF
CDR3 DNA: TGTGCCAGCAGCTTAGCGAGGACAGGAACAGATACGCAGTATTTT

J gene: TRBJ2-7
D gene: TRBD1
clone size: -
V gene: TRBV28
CDR3 protein: CATDRGYEQYF
CDR3 DNA: TGTGCCACAGACAGGGGTTACGAGCAGTACTTC

J gene: TRBJ1-1
D gene: TRBD1
clone size: -
V gene: TRBV6-2/TRBV6-3
CDR3 protein: CASSFSRQGRGMNTEAFF
CDR3 DNA: TGTGCCAGCAGTTTTTCCCGACAGGGTCGGGGGATGAACACTGAAGCTTTCTTT

J gene: TRBJ2-7
D gene: -
clone size: few
V gene: TRBV7-2
CDR3 protein: CASSPRGSYEQYF
CDR3 DNA: TGTGCCAGCAGTCCCCGAGGGTCCTACGAGCAGTACTTC

J gene: TRBJ1-1
D gene: TRBD1
clone size: -
V gene: TRBV5-1
CDR3 protein: CASSFSGTGTEAFF
CDR3 DNA: TGCGCCAGCAGCTTCTCCGGGACAGGAACTGAAGCTTTCTTT

J gene: TRBJ2-5
D gene: TRBD1
clone size: -
V gene: TRBV3-1/TRBV3-2
CDR3 protein: CASSRRGLETQYF
CDR3 DNA: TGTGCCAGCAGCCGAAGGGGGCTTGAGACCCAGTACTTC

J gene: TRBJ1-6
D gene: -
clone size: -
V gene: TRBV7-2
CDR3 protein: CASSLGTADSPLHF
CDR3 DNA: TGTGCCAGCAGCTTAGGGACAGCTGATTCACCCCTCCACTTT

J gene: TRBJ2-7
D gene: TRBD1
clone size: -
V gene: TRBV14
CDR3 protein: CASSPDYSRDRAGEQYF
CDR3 DNA: TGTGCCAGCAGCCCAGACTACAGCCGGGACAGGGCCGGCGAGCAGTACTTC

J gene: TRBJ2-1
D gene: TRBD2
clone size: -
V gene: TRBV19
CDR3 protein: CASSPTSGSRNEQFF
CDR3 DNA: TGTGCCAGTAGCCCGACTAGCGGGAGTAGAAATGAGCAGTTCTTC

J gene: TRBJ2-1
D gene: TRBD1
clone size: -
V gene: TRBV27
CDR3 protein: CASKDRTGHNEQFF
CDR3 DNA: TGTGCCAGCAAGGACCGGACAGGACACAATGAGCAGTTCTTC

J gene: TRBJ2-2
D gene: -
clone size: -
V gene: TRBV27
CDR3 protein: CASSLKVRRNTGELFF
CDR3 DNA: TGTGCCAGCAGTTTAAAGGTCAGGCGTAACACCGGGGAGCTGTTTTTT

J gene: TRBJ2-7
D gene: TRBD2
clone size: -
V gene: TRBV7-9
CDR3 protein: CASSQTTSDSYEQYF
CDR3 DNA: TGTGCCAGCAGCCAGACCACTAGCGACTCCTACGAGCAGTACTTC

J gene: TRBJ2-7
D gene: TRBD2
clone size: -
V gene: TRBV5-1
CDR3 protein: CASSLLAGRSSYEQYF
CDR3 DNA: TGCGCCAGCAGCTTACTAGCGGGGAGGAGCTCCTACGAGCAGTACTTC

J gene: TRBJ1-1
D gene: -
clone size: -
V gene: TRBV28
CDR3 protein: CASKNLGYTEAFF
CDR3 DNA: TGTGCCAGCAAAAATTTGGGCTACACTGAAGCTTTCTTT

J gene: TRBJ2-1
D gene: TRBD1
clone size: few
V gene: TRBV6-6
CDR3 protein: CASSLIGRTGEMGLPYNEQFF
CDR3 DNA: TGTGCCAGCAGTCTAATAGGGAGGACAGGGGAGATGGGACTACCCTACAATGAGCAGTTCTTC

J gene: TRBJ1-1
D gene: -
clone size: -
V gene: TRBV4-3
CDR3 protein: CASSQDPQGRTEAFF
CDR3 DNA: TGCGCCAGCAGCCAAGATCCTCAGGGGCGGACTGAAGCTTTCTTT

J gene: TRBJ1-2
D gene: TRBD1
clone size: -
V gene: TRBV3-1/TRBV3-2
CDR3 protein: CASSQDRGSGYTF
CDR3 DNA: TGTGCCAGCAGCCAGGACAGGGGATCTGGCTACACCTTC

J gene: TRBJ2-3
D gene: -
clone size: -
V gene: TRBV4-3
CDR3 protein: CASSQFGDTSSTDTQYF
CDR3 DNA: TGCGCCAGCAGCCAATTCGGTGACACTTCTAGCACAGATACGCAGTATTTT

J gene: TRBJ2-2
D gene: TRBD2
clone size: -
V gene: TRBV4-3
CDR3 protein: CASSQELLAGGPNTGELFF
CDR3 DNA: TGCGCCAGCAGCCAAGAATTGCTAGCGGGAGGACCTAACACCGGGGAGCTGTTTTTT

J gene: TRBJ2-7
D gene: -
clone size: -
V gene: TRBV5-1
CDR3 protein: CASSLAPGALTYEQYF
CDR3 DNA: TGCGCCAGCAGCTTGGCCCCAGGGGCCCTCACCTACGAGCAGTACTTC

J gene: TRBJ1-5
D gene: TRBD1
clone size: -
V gene: TRBV18
CDR3 protein: CASSLQGASNQPQHF
CDR3 DNA: TGTGCCAGCTCCCTACAGGGGGCTAGCAATCAGCCCCAGCATTTT